The following is a T cell receptor beta chain sequence with its context. Its specific antigen is unknown. Base qualities were left out, and no much larger clone turns up one base away. The entry originates in a study of blood T cell repertoires in COVID-19 (dated by TCRdb to about 2020). As for the study more broadly: Collaborator samples came from the United States, Italy and Spain and covered acute and convalescent phases of COVID-19. Nearly every sample came with metadata listing a de-identified subject ID, COVID-19 status, age in years and sex. The repertoires were made available in a free public database intended to serve as a resource for research on the immune response to SARS-CoV-2. The material from the prospective study consisted of cDNA or gDNA derived from T cells, B-cell-depleted T cells, or PBMCs. Samples were obtained from the ongoing ImmuneRACE study (first 160 participants) and from 1,254 subjects provided by 6 global collaborators. Where available, HLA class I and class II types were obtained from metadata supplied by the sample provider rather than from assay-based typing. Deeply sampled blood TCRbeta repertoires from subjects exposed to, actively infected with, or recovered from COVID-19 were included in the dataset.

TCRbeta CDR3 regions were amplified from genomic DNA using the immunoSEQ Assay, a bias-controlled multiplex PCR. The study's own analysis went as follows. The number of nucleated cells in each sample was estimated by amplification of reference gene primers within the assay. To quantify the absolute abundance of each unique TCRbeta CDR3 rearrangement, sequence reads were collapsed and filtered. Productive Simpson clonality was computed per sample as the square root of Simpson's diversity index over productive rearrangements. TCRdb mirrors the immuneACCESS table, restricted to in-frame sequences. Some clones are absent from its copies; in checked studies, under half trace to an unresolved V gene, and the reason for the others is unknown. That table furnishes V, J and clone size, whereas the DNA furnished D and trimming. The sample contains approximately 97,000 clones, 85% of them found a single time. Around 38% of the sample lies in the top ten.

Collaborating institutions collected whole blood in K2EDTA tubes following their own protocols. Collaborator samples were shipped for TCRbeta analysis as frozen whole blood, isolated PBMCs, or DNA extracted from either sample type. General findings and caveats noted by the study authors: How much clinical and demographic metadata was included differed by source and by participant, and the metadata was provided uncurated.

Looking up the germline V gene yields CDR1 SGHRS and CDR2 YFSETQ. The germline ends are 11 bases apart after V is trimmed by 4 bases and J by 7 bases. Including cysteine and phenylalanine, the CDR3 has 12 amino acids. Only CDR3 DNA remains: 36 bases, in frame from the first base. The clonotype was recovered from a man at least 80 years old with acute or convalescent COVID-19. Sequenced material: peripheral blood. This chain joins TRBV5-1 to TRBJ1-1, and the D gene may be TRBD1, 5 bases matching. The CDR3 protein: CASSPDRLEAFF. The DNA sequence is given as TGCGCCAGCAGCCCCGACAGACTTGAAGCTTTCTTT.